This T cell receptor (beta chain) was captured in a study of shared clonotypes between healthy human individuals. The CDR3 covers 15 residues. V lost 2 bases to trimming and J lost 5 bases; unmatched junction nucleotides: 7. In germline, CDR1 is ENHRY, CDR2 SYGVKD. Each replicate PCR on the sorted subsets used about 0.2 ug DNA (roughly 32,000 T cell genomes). Repertoires were generated with immunoSEQ multiplex PCR, while TCRdb's copy carries only in-frame clones and drops some. The sample lists approximately 2.4 million clones; roughly 95% were seen once. The source material was naive CD4+ T cells sorted from blood. Subset indicated: CD45RA+ positively selected. The clonotype was recovered from a man younger than 35 in good health. The gene calls are TRBV10-3 and TRBJ1-2, with 8 bases lining up with TRBD1. The CDR3 here is CAISETDRGGYGYTF. The DNA for the CDR3 is TGTGCCATCAGTGAGACTGACAGGGGTGGGTATGGCTACACCTTC.